Listed here are 26 T cell receptor beta chains from one sample, sequenced in a study of T cell responses to AZD1222 COVID-19 vaccine. Method: immunoSEQ multiplex PCR; TCRdb's copy keeps in-frame clones and lacks some. The repertoire holds about 120,000 clones, with 85% to 95% as singletons. This specimen was peripheral blood, taken 28 days after the second AZD1222 dose. These receptor sequences come from an adult who received the AZD1222 COVID-19 vaccine.

Remarks on this clone: One end of the junction fails to match germline, which may point to a read error. The chain recombines TRBV7-9 with TRBJ1-5; D gene unclear. Germline V gene sequence: CDR1 SEHNR, CDR2 FQNEAQ (reference sequence). CDR3 length: 12 residues. CDR3 in amino acids: CASSWGDQAQHF. The CDR3 DNA is TGTGCCAGCAGTTGGGGAGATCAGGCCCAGCATTTT.

The chain is built from TRBV15 and TRBJ2-6; 7 bases are a match to TRBD1. The CDR3 is 15 residues long. Per germline, CDR1 LNHNV and CDR2 YYDKDF (reference sequence). Germline trimming cut 2 bases from V and 3 bases from J; bases unmatched to any gene: 1. Written as DNA, the CDR3 is TGTGCCACCAGCAGAACAGGGGATGGGGCCAACGTCCTGACTTTC. Encoded protein: CATSRTGDGANVLTF. Supplemented by reference TRBV15 and TRBJ2-6, the full variable domain reads DAMVIQNPRYQVTQFGKPVTLSCSQTLNHNVMYWYQQKSSQAPKLLFHYYDKDFNNEADTPDNFQSRRPNTSFCFLDIRSPGLGDTAMYLCATSRTGDGANVLTFGAGSRLTVL.

The CDR3 is CASSPQEKTYEQYF. The CDR3 DNA follows: TGTGCCAGCTCACCACAGGAAAAGACCTACGAGCAGTACTTC. The chain uses TRBV18 and TRBJ2-7; D is unclear. The CDR3 has 14 amino acids. Germline V gene data show CDR1 as KGHSH and CDR2 as LQKENI. The ends were cut back, 1 base at V and 2 bases at J, with 9 bases in the middle.

This chain joins TRBV19 and TRBJ1-1; tentative D call: TRBD1 (5 bases). In germline, CDR1 is LNHDA, CDR2 SQIVND (reference sequence). This CDR3 contains 16 residues. V was pared by 7 bases and J by 5 bases, with 23 bases between. The CDR3 spells CASKISGGRRSTEAFF. CDR3 bases: TGTGCCAGTAAAATATCCGGGGGACGGAGAAGTACTGAAGCTTTCTTT.

The V gene is TRBV9, the J gene TRBJ2-2; 10 bases align to TRBD2. CDR1 is SGDLS, CDR2 YYNGEE, per germline. Trimming cost V 3 bases and J 5 bases; bases outside gene matches: 7. The CDR3 is 16 amino acids. CDR3 sequence reads: CASSARSGGATGELFF. DNA of the CDR3: TGTGCCAGCAGCGCTCGAAGCGGGGGGGCGACCGGGGAGCTGTTTTTT.

This clone was seen a few times. The chain uses TRBV6-5 and TRBJ1-1; 7 bases are shared with TRBD1. Trimming at V came to 2 bases and at J to 1 base, leaving 7 bases not matched to a gene. CDR3 size: 16 residues. The germline V gene has CDR1 MNHEY and CDR2 SVGAGI. The DNA of the CDR3 is TGTGCCAGCAGTTACATGTCGACAGGGACGAACACTGAAGCTTTCTTT. Translated: CASSYMSTGTNTEAFF.

This sequence joins TRBV6-5 and TRBJ2-5; 7 positions match TRBD2. This CDR3 is 14 amino acids long. Germline V lookup: CDR1 MNHEY, CDR2 SVGAGI. Trimming at V came to 4 bases and at J to 7 bases, leaving 9 bases not matched to a gene. CDR3 loop: CASSFPGEGRTQYF. The DNA for the CDR3 is TGTGCCAGCAGTTTCCCCGGGGAGGGTCGGACCCAGTACTTC.

The chain is built from TRBV6-1 and TRBJ1-1; a possible D gene is TRBD1 (5 bases). Germline CDR1 MNHNS, CDR2 SASEGT. CDR3 length: 13 residues. The ends were cut back, 1 base at V and 4 bases at J, with 7 bases in the middle. The CDR3 loop is CASSEVGPTEAFF. The CDR3 DNA sequence: TGTGCCAGCAGTGAAGTGGGGCCCACTGAAGCTTTCTTT.

In DNA, the CDR3 is TGTGCCAGCAGTAAAAGACAGGAGGTATACTATGGCTACACCTTC. This codes for CASSKRQEVYYGYTF. The chain employs TRBV6-6 and TRBJ1-2; TRBD1 is a possible D gene (6 bases). CDR3 length: 15 residues. V was cut by 5 bases and J by 3 bases, with 16 bases left in between. The germline V gene encodes CDR1 MNHNY and CDR2 SVGAGI (reference sequence).

The rearrangement links TRBV19 to TRBJ1-1, with a possible D match to TRBD1 (5 bases). The CDR3 extends over 13 amino acids. Germline CDR1 and CDR2: LNHDA and SQIVND (reference sequence). Trimming removed 7 bases from V and 4 bases from J, with 13 bases in between. CDR3 sequence reads: CASTRVQGTEAFF. The CDR3 DNA follows: TGTGCCAGTACCAGGGTTCAAGGCACTGAAGCTTTCTTT.

This clone was observed once. The chain has TRBV7-8 and TRBJ1-5; no reliable D call. There are 15 residues in the CDR3. The ends were cut back, 1 base at V and 0 bases at J, with 7 bases in the middle. Germline assignment: CDR1 SGHVS and CDR2 FQNEAQ. CDR3 sequence reads: CASSLGVNSNQPQHF. The DNA for the CDR3 is TGTGCCAGCAGCTTAGGGGTGAATAGCAATCAGCCCCAGCATTTT.

The chain employs TRBV6-2 or TRBV6-3 and TRBJ1-5, with 8 bases fitting TRBD1. The V gene end was trimmed by 2 bases and the J gene end by 5 bases; junction bases not matched to a gene: 5. Germline CDR1 reads MNHEY; CDR2 reads SVGEGT. The CDR3 has 15 residues. DNA for the CDR3: TGTGCCAGCAGTTACCGGACAGGGTACGATCAGCCCCAGCATTTT. It encodes CASSYRTGYDQPQHF.

This chain joins TRBV7-9 and TRBJ2-1; 10 nucleotides line up with TRBD2. CDR1 is SEHNR and CDR2 is FQNEAQ in the germline V gene (reference sequence). V shed 5 bases, J shed 7 bases, and the junction held 5 bases outside the gene matches. The CDR3 is made up of 14 amino acids. The CDR3 coding sequence is TGTGCCAGCAGCCCCCATAGCGGGGGGAATGAGCAGTTCTTC. Its protein is CASSPHSGGNEQFF.

V and J are TRBV7-9 and TRBJ2-1; 9 nucleotides line up with TRBD2. This CDR3 region has 15 residues. Germline CDR1 reads SEHNR; CDR2 reads FQNEAQ (reference sequence). J lost 5 bases, V lost 2 bases, and 4 bases had no gene match. Written as DNA, the CDR3 is TGTGCCAGCAGCTTATACCGCGGGGGGGACAATGAGCAGTTCTTC. Residues: CASSLYRGGDNEQFF.

The rearrangement links TRBV9 to TRBJ1-4, with a tentative D call TRBD1 (6 bases). CDR3 size: 15 residues. The V and J ends lost 4 bases and 8 bases respectively, with 18 bases between them. Germline V gene lookup returns CDR1 SGDLS and CDR2 YYNGEE. CDR3 protein: CASSPGAFSAEKLFF. In DNA form, the CDR3 reads TGTGCCAGCAGCCCGGGGGCATTTAGTGCGGAAAAACTGTTTTTT.

The rearrangement links TRBV7-9 to TRBJ2-1, with 11 bases fitting TRBD2. Germline values: CDR1 SEHNR, CDR2 FQNEAQ (reference sequence). CDR3 length: 15 residues. V lost 5 bases to trimming and J lost 3 bases; unmatched junction nucleotides: 3. The CDR3 DNA sequence: TGTGCCAGCAGCCGTAGCGGGGGGGACTACAATGAGCAGTTCTTC. Encoded protein: CASSRSGGDYNEQFF.

The chain employs TRBV6-5 and TRBJ1-1; D remains ambiguous. Germline CDR1 MNHEY, CDR2 SVGAGI. The CDR3 covers 14 residues. V lost 6 bases and J 1 base, leaving 12 bases between the germline ends. The CDR3: CASSPLQANTEAFF. CDR3 nucleotide sequence: TGTGCCAGCAGCCCGCTGCAGGCGAACACTGAAGCTTTCTTT.

V usage is TRBV13 and J usage is TRBJ2-2, with D maybe TRBD2 (5 bases). The ends were cut back, 3 bases at V and 0 bases at J, with 11 bases in the middle. Germline CDR1 is PRHDT and CDR2 is FYEKMQ (reference sequence). This CDR3 is built from 16 residues. The CDR3 DNA follows: TGTGCCAGCAGCTTCCCGGGGTTCGCGAACACCGGGGAGCTGTTTTTT. It translates to CASSFPGFANTGELFF.

The chain uses TRBV27 and TRBJ2-1, with D perhaps given as TRBD1 or TRBD2 (6 bases each). The CDR3 runs to 17 residues. The V gene's germline CDR1 is MNHEY and CDR2 SMNVEV (reference sequence). V lost 2 bases and J 0 bases, leaving 14 bases between the germline ends. The DNA of the CDR3 is TGTGCCAGCAGTTTAAGCAGGGGCGGGGCCTCCTACAATGAGCAGTTCTTC. Its protein is CASSLSRGGASYNEQFF.

V gene TRBV5-4 combines with J gene TRBJ1-4; D perhaps matches TRBD1 (5 bases). The V end was cut by 5 bases, the J end by 4 bases, with 9 bases between. CDR3 size: 13 residues. Looked up from germline, CDR1 is SGHNT and CDR2 is YYREEE (reference sequence). The CDR3, as DNA: TGTGCCAGCAGTCGGGGCGGTAATGAAAAACTGTTTTTT. Encoded protein: CASSRGGNEKLFF.

This sequence joins TRBV6-5 and TRBJ2-3; maybe TRBD2 (6 bases). Germline V gives CDR1 MNHEY, CDR2 SVGAGI. V was trimmed by 6 bases and J by 2 bases, leaving 12 bases between them. The CDR3 runs to 14 residues. The CDR3 coding sequence is TGTGCCAGCAGAGCCGGGACTTTCACAGATACGCAGTATTTT. As protein: CASRAGTFTDTQYF.

The gene calls are TRBV19 and TRBJ1-1; 7 bases map to TRBD1. The CDR3 loop spans 15 amino acids. V dropped 7 bases and J dropped 8; count of bases not matched to a gene: 16. CDR1 is LNHDA, CDR2 SQIVND, per germline (reference sequence). The CDR3 loop is CASTPFDRVGVEAFF. CDR3 nucleotides: TGTGCCAGTACCCCCTTTGACAGGGTTGGGGTCGAAGCTTTCTTT.

The chain carries TRBV6-2 or TRBV6-3 and TRBJ1-2; D is unresolved. V lost 1 base and J 6 bases, leaving 6 bases between the germline ends. The CDR3 length is 12 residues. Germline CDR1 reads MNHEY; CDR2 reads SVGEGT. The CDR3 DNA is TGTGCCAGCAGTTACTTGGGGAATGGCTACACCTTC. It encodes CASSYLGNGYTF.

The V gene is TRBV18, the J gene TRBJ2-1; TRBD2 matches at 8 bases. The CDR3 spans 15 residues. Unmatched junction bases numbered 5, after V lost 1 base and J lost 6 bases. From germline, CDR1 is KGHSH and CDR2 LQKENI. DNA of the CDR3: TGTGCCAGCTCACCACTAGCGGGAATAAGCAATGAGCAGTTCTTC. Its protein product is CASSPLAGISNEQFF.

The CDR3 DNA reads TGTGCCAGCAGCACTAGCTGGGGATCGAATCAGCCCCAGCATTTT. Protein sequence: CASSTSWGSNQPQHF. This chain joins TRBV7-8 and TRBJ1-5; D uncertain. The CDR3 runs to 15 residues. The V and J ends lost 5 bases and 4 bases respectively, with 15 bases between them. CDR1 is SGHVS and CDR2 is FQNEAQ in the germline V gene.

V usage is TRBV7-9 and J usage is TRBJ2-7, with TRBD2 identical over 9 bases. The CDR3 has 17 residues. V was clipped by 0 bases and J by 2 bases; unmatched bases: 8. Per germline, CDR1 SEHNR and CDR2 FQNEAQ (reference sequence). The CDR3 coding sequence is TGTGCCAGCAGCTTAGCGCCTAGCGGGGTGTTCCCCTACGAGCAGTACTTC. The encoded protein is CASSLAPSGVFPYEQYF.